Detailed here is one T cell receptor (beta chain). The repertoire was sequenced with immunoSEQ multiplex PCR; TCRdb's copy has only in-frame clones and lacks some. The sample includes a few hundred thousand clones, over 85% of them seen just once. The CDR3 extends over 13 amino acids. Between the trimmed V and J ends, which lost 7 bases and 4 bases, there was a span of 13 bases. Germline assignment: CDR1 MNHEY and CDR2 SMNVEV (reference sequence). The data derive from a study of blood T cell repertoires in COVID-19. The sequence was obtained from a woman aged 55-70 years with COVID-19, enrolled during active disease. The chain links TRBV27 to TRBJ1-1, with D tentatively TRBD1 (5 bases). The specimen sequenced was peripheral blood. The CDR3, as DNA: TGTGCCAGCATATCAGGGTTGGGCACTGAAGCTTTCTTT. The encoded protein is CASISGLGTEAFF.